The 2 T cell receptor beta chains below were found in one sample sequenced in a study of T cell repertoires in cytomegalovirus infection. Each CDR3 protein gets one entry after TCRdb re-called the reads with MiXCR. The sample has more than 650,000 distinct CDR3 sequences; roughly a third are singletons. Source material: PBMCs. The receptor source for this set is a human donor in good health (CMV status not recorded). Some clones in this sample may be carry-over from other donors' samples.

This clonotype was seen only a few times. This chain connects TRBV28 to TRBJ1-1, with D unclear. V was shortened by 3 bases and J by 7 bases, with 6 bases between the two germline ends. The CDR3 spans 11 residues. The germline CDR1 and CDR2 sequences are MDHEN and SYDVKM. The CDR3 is CASSFWGEAFF. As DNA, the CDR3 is TGTGCCAGCAGTTTTTGGGGTGAAGCTTTCTTT.

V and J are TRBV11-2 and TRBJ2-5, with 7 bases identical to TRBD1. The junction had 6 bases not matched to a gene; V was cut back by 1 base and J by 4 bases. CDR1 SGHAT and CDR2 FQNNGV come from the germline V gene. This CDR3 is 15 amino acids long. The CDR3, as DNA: TGTGCCAGCAGCTTAGGAACAGGGGACAGAGAGACCCAGTACTTC. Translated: CASSLGTGDRETQYF.